These 7 T cell receptor beta chains share one sample of origin, sequenced in a study of identical twins. One entry per CDR3 protein, called by TCRdb with MiXCR from the 5' RACE reads. The sample comprises roughly 570,000 distinct CDR3 sequences, over 8.5% of which are singletons, and 3% rests with the top ten. The data also belong to a second study, concerning yellow fever vaccine responses in identical twins.

Sample: PBMCs. The receptors were gathered from a young woman in good health.

This clonotype was observed a handful of times. The chain has TRBV4-2 and TRBJ2-5; 11 bases are shared with TRBD2. The CDR3 length is 16 residues. The J segment lost 3 bases and the V segment lost 3 bases, leaving 6 bases of the junction unmatched. The V gene's germline CDR1 is LGHNA and CDR2 YNFKEQ. The CDR3 reads CASSQLGTSGKETQYF. CDR3 in DNA: TGTGCCAGCAGCCAGCTAGGGACTAGCGGAAAAGAGACCCAGTACTTC.

The chain has TRBV7-2 and TRBJ2-7, with 8 bases identical to TRBD1. The CDR3 spans 15 residues. V dropped 6 bases and J dropped 0; count of bases not matched to a gene: 7. Germline V gene data show CDR1 as SGHTA and CDR2 as FQGNSA. The CDR3 here is CASRQGQADSYEQYF. CDR3 sequence (DNA): TGTGCCAGCAGACAGGGACAGGCCGACTCCTACGAGCAGTACTTC.

This clonotype was seen repeatedly, ten times or more. The genes are TRBV29-1 and TRBJ2-5; 8 bases line up with TRBD2. Germline CDR1 SQVTM, CDR2 ANQGSEA. CDR3 length: 13 amino acids. V lost 6 bases, J lost 5 bases, and 8 bases stayed unmatched. CDR3 DNA sequence: TGCAGCGTCGCGGGGGGAGTTTCGGAGACCCAGTACTTC. This encodes CSVAGGVSETQYF.

Notes on this clonotype: This may be a read error: a much more frequent sequence differs by one nucleotide. This rearrangement joins TRBV11-1 to TRBJ2-6, with no clear D. Trimming removed 6 bases from V and 0 bases from J, with 3 bases in between. CDR3 length equals 13 residues. Germline lookup yields CDR1 SGHAT and CDR2 FQDESV (reference sequence). CDR3 amino acids: CASRASGANVLTF. In DNA form, the CDR3 reads TGTGCCAGCAGGGCCTCTGGGGCCAACGTCCTGACTTTC. Filled out from reference TRBV11-1 and TRBJ2-6, the complete variable domain reads EAEVAQSPRYKITEKSQAVAFWCDPISGHATLYWYRQILGQGPELLVQFQDESVVDDSQLPKDRFSAERLKGVDSTLKIQPAELGDSAMYLCASRASGANVLTFGAGSRLTVL.

In this sample, this clonotype turned up once. The chain recombines TRBV5-4 with TRBJ2-7; 9 bases align to TRBD2. V was pared by 0 bases and J by 3 bases, with 7 bases of the junction left unmatched. The CDR3 has 16 amino acids. Germline V gene data show CDR1 as SGHNT and CDR2 as YYREEE (reference sequence). In DNA, the CDR3 is TGTGCCAGCAGCTTGGTTTCGACTAGCGGTCTCTACGAGCAGTACTTC. Protein sequence: CASSLVSTSGLYEQYF.

This clonotype was seen only a few times. This chain uses TRBV7-9 with TRBJ2-1; TRBD2 matches at 9 bases. Trimming removed 5 bases from V and 3 bases from J; junction bases left unmatched: 8. The CDR3 contains 16 residues. In germline, CDR1 is SEHNR, CDR2 FQNEAQ (reference sequence). DNA of the CDR3: TGTGCCAGCAGCCTTATAGCGGGGGCCCTCTACAATGAGCAGTTCTTC. Translation: CASSLIAGALYNEQFF.

The chain is built from TRBV7-8 and TRBJ2-7; 12 nucleotides align to TRBD2. The V and J ends lost 4 bases and 0 bases, in that order; junction bases with no gene match: 1. From germline, CDR1 is SGHVS and CDR2 FQNEAQ. The CDR3 extends over 15 amino acids. The CDR3 sequence is CASSSSGRGSYEQYF. CDR3 in DNA: TGTGCCAGCAGCTCTAGCGGGAGGGGCTCCTACGAGCAGTACTTC.